Below, one TCR beta chain is given with its context. The TCR beta CDR3 regions underwent amplification from RNA transcripts. Following a first-round RT-PCR that used HTBI primers, a second-round multiplex PCR was carried out. TCRdb analysed the multiplex PCR reads with MiXCR anew, one entry per CDR3 protein. The sample lists roughly 400,000 distinct CDR3 sequences, 15% to 19% occurring once. This sample was taken from a study of Graves' ophthalmopathy and Graves' hyperthyroidism. Ophthalmopathy absent within 18 months of follow-up marked hyperthyroidism as stable. None of the included patients had other autoimmune diseases, uncontrolled infections, pregnancy or lactation, as these led to exclusion. Thyroid ultrasound, orbital computed tomography, TRAb, serum thyroxine and clinical symptoms formed the basis of diagnosis. A roughly 9.3 ml volume of fresh peripheral blood provided the PBMCs. The clonotype comes from a young woman with stable Graves' hyperthyroidism. The sample comprised peripheral blood.

CDR3 in amino acids: CASSLQGSQPQHF. DNA of the CDR3: TGTGCCAGCAGTCTTCAGGGTTCACAGCCCCAGCATTTT. This sequence joins TRBV7-8 and TRBJ1-5; tentatively, D is TRBD1 (5 bases). V was clipped by 6 bases and J by 7 bases, with 13 bases between them. The CDR3 has 13 residues. The germline CDR1 and CDR2 sequences are SGHVS and FQNEAQ.